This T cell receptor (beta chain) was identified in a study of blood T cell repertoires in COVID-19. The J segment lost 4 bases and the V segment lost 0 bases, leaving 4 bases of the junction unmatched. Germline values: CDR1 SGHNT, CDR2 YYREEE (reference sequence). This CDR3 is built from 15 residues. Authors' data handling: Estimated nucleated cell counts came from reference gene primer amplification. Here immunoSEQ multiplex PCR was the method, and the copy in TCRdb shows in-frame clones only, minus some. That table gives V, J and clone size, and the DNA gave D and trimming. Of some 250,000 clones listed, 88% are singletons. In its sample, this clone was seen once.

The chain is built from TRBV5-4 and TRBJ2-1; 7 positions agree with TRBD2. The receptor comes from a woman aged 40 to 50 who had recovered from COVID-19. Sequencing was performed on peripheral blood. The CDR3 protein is CASSLVAGEYNEQFF. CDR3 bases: TGTGCCAGCAGCTTGGTGGCGGGAGAATACAATGAGCAGTTCTTC.